This T cell receptor (beta chain) was obtained from a study of CD8+CD57+ T cells in acquired aplastic anemia. Findings and limits, study-wide: Patients' CD8+CD57+ cells proved less diverse than their total CD4+ and CD8+ pools, researchers found. Patients versus controls showed no significant CD8+ Simpson's diversity difference. Roughly 31 CD8+ CDR3 sequences were shared between patients and controls.

All sequencing subjects had displayed CD8+CD57+ cell expansion on flow cytometry. The enrolled patients all had severe acquired aplastic anemia. Patients were treatment-naive when blood was sampled. The V gene lost 4 bases and the J gene lost 0 bases, with 11 bases spanning the gap. Germline values: CDR1 SEHNR, CDR2 FQNEAQ (reference sequence). The CDR3 covers 15 residues. Genomic DNA served as template for TCR beta VDJ and CDR3 profiling. TCRdb reanalysed the reads using MiXCR and keeps one entry per CDR3 protein. This table has around 21,000 distinct CDR3 sequences, about two fifths appearing once. Note on this clonotype: The antigen remains unidentified.

The receptor comes from a human donor with aplastic anemia. The sequencing sample was made of CD8+CD57+ T cells sorted from PBMCs. The sample's subset: bead-enriched CD8+CD57+ effector memory T cells from SAA patients. The rearrangement uses TRBV7-9 and TRBJ2-3; D not resolved. CDR3 nucleotide sequence: TGTGCCAGCAGCTCGACGACACCTAGCACAGATACGCAGTATTTT. It encodes CASSSTTPSTDTQYF.